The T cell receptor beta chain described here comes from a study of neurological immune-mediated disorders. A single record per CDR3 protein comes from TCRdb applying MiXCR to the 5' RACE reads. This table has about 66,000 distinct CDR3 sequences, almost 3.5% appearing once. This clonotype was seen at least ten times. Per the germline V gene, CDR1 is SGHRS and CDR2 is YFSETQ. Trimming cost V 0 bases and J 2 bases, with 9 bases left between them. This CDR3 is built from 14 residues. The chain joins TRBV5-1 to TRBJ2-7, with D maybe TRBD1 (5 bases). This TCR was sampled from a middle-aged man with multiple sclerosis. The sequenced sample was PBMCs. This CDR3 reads CASSLGDSTYEQYF. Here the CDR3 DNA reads TGCGCCAGCAGCTTGGGCGACAGCACCTACGAGCAGTACTTC. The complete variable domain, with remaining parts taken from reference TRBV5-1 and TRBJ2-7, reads KAGVTQTPRYLIKTRGQQVTLSCSPISGHRSVSWYQQTPGQGLQFLFEYFSETQRNKGNFPGRFSGRQFSNSRSEMNVSTLELGDSALYLCASSLGDSTYEQYFGPGTRLTVT.